A single sample gave rise to the 25 T cell receptor beta chains below, sequenced in a study of T-cell memory formation after mild COVID-19. TCRdb reprocessed the 5' RACE reads with MiXCR, giving one entry per CDR3 protein. This sample yields about 320,000 distinct CDR3 sequences, of which roughly an eighth are seen a single time; around a fifth belongs to the top ten. The sequenced material came from PBMCs or a T cell subset sorted from them (not recorded which). The receptors shown here come from a man in his late teens or twenties who had mild COVID-19 (a few samples of this study predate the infection). Cell type and time point are not known.

The chain combines TRBV12-3 or TRBV12-4 with TRBJ1-2, with D maybe TRBD1 (5 bases). Trimming removed 3 bases at V and 6 bases at J, with 11 bases between. The CDR3 totals 13 residues. CDR3 nucleotide sequence: TGTGCCAGCAGTTTTCAAGGGGCAGATGGCTACACCTTC. Its translation: CASSFQGADGYTF.

V usage is TRBV4-2 and J usage is TRBJ2-5, with D possibly TRBD2 on 7 matching bases. Trimming removed 0 bases at V and 4 bases at J, with 15 bases between. CDR1 LGHNA and CDR2 YNFKEQ come from the germline V gene. This CDR3 is 16 amino acids long. The CDR3 DNA is TGTGCCAGCAGCCAAGATCCGTACAGGGAGGGAGAGACCCAGTACTTC. Protein sequence: CASSQDPYREGETQYF.

This clonotype was seen only a few times. This sequence joins TRBV5-1 and TRBJ2-7; D ambiguous. Trimming left V 0 bases short and J 5 bases short, with 12 bases between. The CDR3 sequence is 14 residues long. Germline V gene lookup returns CDR1 SGHRS and CDR2 YFSETQ. CDR3 region: CASSLDSTAHEQYF. CDR3 in DNA: TGCGCCAGCAGCTTGGATTCGACGGCTCACGAGCAGTACTTC.

The sample holds a few counts of this clonotype. The gene calls are TRBV2 and TRBJ2-5; 11 nucleotides line up with TRBD2. Germline V gene lookup returns CDR1 SNHLY and CDR2 FYNNEI. Germline trimming cut 6 bases from V and 1 base from J; bases unmatched to any gene: 7. The CDR3 loop spans 16 amino acids. CDR3 residues: CASRKNSGGGQETQYF. CDR3 nucleotide sequence: TGTGCCAGCAGGAAGAATAGCGGGGGGGGCCAAGAGACCCAGTACTTC.

This clonotype was seen only a few times. The chain combines TRBV7-2 with TRBJ2-7, with D perhaps TRBD2 (6 bases). V lost 5 bases and J lost 3, with 11 bases in between. The CDR3 spans 13 residues. Germline CDR1 is SGHTA and CDR2 is FQGNSA. CDR3 bases: TGTGCCAGCAGCACCGGGCGGGGCTACGAGCAGTACTTC. It translates to CASSTGRGYEQYF.

The rearrangement links TRBV20-1 to TRBJ2-5; 11 nucleotides match TRBD2. V was pared by 3 bases and J by 3 bases, with 6 bases of the junction left unmatched. The CDR3 covers 15 residues. The V gene's germline CDR1 is DFQATT and CDR2 SNEGSKA (reference sequence). The CDR3 region is CSASTSLAGEETQYF. CDR3 sequence (DNA): TGCAGTGCTAGCACCTCACTAGCGGGAGAAGAGACCCAGTACTTC.

This clonotype occurred a few times. J is TRBJ2-7 and V is TRBV7-2; 12 nucleotides line up with TRBD2. CDR3 length: 16 amino acids. The junction had 8 bases not matched to a gene; V was cut back by 5 bases and J by 3 bases. The germline gives CDR1 SGHTA, CDR2 FQGNSA. The CDR3 is CASSLWMTSGGYEQYF. CDR3 nucleotide sequence: TGTGCCAGCAGCCTATGGATGACTAGCGGGGGCTACGAGCAGTACTTC.

The chain links TRBV7-9 to TRBJ1-2; 9 bases are shared with TRBD1. The CDR3 is 13 amino acids. V was clipped by 5 bases and J by 6 bases; unmatched bases: 4. CDR1 and CDR2 from the germline V gene are SEHNR and FQNEAQ (reference sequence). CDR3 sequence: CASSGGTGNGYTF. The CDR3 DNA sequence: TGTGCCAGCAGCGGAGGGACAGGGAATGGCTACACCTTC.

V is TRBV5-1 and J is TRBJ1-2; no reliable D call. Trimming took off 4 bases at V and 6 bases at J, with 10 bases between the two ends. Germline CDR1 SGHRS, CDR2 YFSETQ. This CDR3 contains 12 residues. DNA for the CDR3: TGCGCCAGCAGCGGAACTCGAAATGGCTACACCTTC. It is translated as CASSGTRNGYTF.

This clonotype was recorded many times. V usage is TRBV7-9 and J usage is TRBJ2-5; maybe TRBD1 (5 bases). The CDR3 has 15 amino acids. The ends were cut back, 5 bases at V and 4 bases at J, with 17 bases in the middle. Per the germline V gene, CDR1 is SEHNR and CDR2 is FQNEAQ (reference sequence). The CDR3 loop is CASSRGADGRETQYF. In DNA form, the CDR3 reads TGTGCCAGCAGCCGTGGGGCAGACGGGCGAGAGACCCAGTACTTC.

The chain couples TRBV6-2 or TRBV6-3 to TRBJ2-5, with a tentative D call TRBD2 (5 bases). The CDR3 totals 14 residues. V lost 8 bases and J lost 3, with 16 bases in between. Germline V CDR1 and CDR2: MNHEY, SVGEGT. CDR3 in amino acids: CASATLDLKETQYF. The DNA of the CDR3 is TGTGCCAGCGCCACGCTGGACTTAAAAGAGACCCAGTACTTC.

CDR3 nucleotides: TGTGCCAGCAGCAGGGGACCCCCGCGGGCTAACTATGGCTACACCTTC. Protein sequence: CASSRGPPRANYGYTF. The V gene is TRBV7-2, the J gene TRBJ1-2; D is perhaps TRBD1 (5 bases). Germline lookup yields CDR1 SGHTA and CDR2 FQGNSA. Trimming removed 5 bases from V and 0 bases from J, with 16 bases in between. The CDR3 is 16 amino acids.

V is TRBV21-1 and J is TRBJ1-2; the table names TRBD1, a call not compared with the DNA. TRBV21-1 is noted as a pseudogene. The CDR3 sequence is 15 residues long. This CDR3 is CASRANQGGSYGYTF. The CDR3 DNA sequence: TGTGCCAGCAGAGCAAATCAGGGGGGCTCCTATGGCTACACCTTC.

The CDR3 reads CASSLLGGGVADTQYF. The CDR3 DNA reads TGTGCCAGCAGCCTCCTTGGAGGGGGCGTCGCAGATACGCAGTATTTT. The chain carries TRBV3-1 and TRBJ2-3, with TRBD1 as a possible D gene (7 bases). Trimming left V 4 bases short and J 4 bases short, with 18 bases between. This CDR3 contains 16 residues. The V gene's germline CDR1 is LGHDT and CDR2 YNNKEL (reference sequence).

The V and J genes are TRBV5-1 and TRBJ2-1; no clear D. V shed 4 bases and J shed 7 bases, with 18 bases lying between them. The CDR3 is 15 amino acids. Germline V gives CDR1 SGHRS, CDR2 YFSETQ. The CDR3 is CASSPARIGPNEQFF. As DNA, the CDR3 is TGCGCCAGCAGCCCCGCTAGAATCGGGCCGAATGAGCAGTTCTTC.

The chain links TRBV12-3 or TRBV12-4 to TRBJ2-2, with a possible D match to TRBD1 (6 bases). There are 14 residues in the CDR3. V was pared by 6 bases and J by 1 base, with 9 bases between. CDR3 amino acids: CASRPGQNTGELFF. The CDR3 DNA reads as TGTGCCAGCAGGCCGGGACAGAACACCGGGGAGCTGTTTTTT.

This clonotype was counted between two and nine times. The chain has TRBV20-1 and TRBJ2-7; D is undetermined. Germline assignment: CDR1 DFQATT and CDR2 SNEGSKA (reference sequence). This CDR3 region has 12 residues. V lost 3 bases, J lost 4 bases, and 10 bases lay in between. CDR3 residues: CSASPQPYEQYV. Written as DNA, the CDR3 is TGCAGTGCTAGTCCCCAACCTTACGAGCAGTACGTC.

This clonotype was seen repeatedly, ten times or more. The V call is TRBV11-2, the J call TRBJ2-1, with 12 bases fitting TRBD2. V lost 5 bases and J lost 7; bases outside the gene matches: 6. The CDR3 loop spans 15 amino acids. Germline CDR1 SGHAT, CDR2 FQNNGV. The CDR3 DNA is TGTGCCAGCAGCCCCCGACTAGCGGGGGATAATGAGCAGTTCTTC. Residues: CASSPRLAGDNEQFF.

DNA for the CDR3: TGTGCCGGCCGACTAGCGGCCCTTCGGACCCAGTACTTC. This codes for CAGRLAALRTQYF. This chain links TRBV6-2 or TRBV6-3 with TRBJ2-5, with 9 bases aligning to TRBD2. The CDR3 sequence is 13 residues long. Germline assignment: CDR1 MNHEY and CDR2 SVGEGT. After removal of 11 bases from V and 7 bases from J, the junction contained 11 bases not matched to a gene.

At least ten counts were recorded for this clonotype. The CDR3 DNA reads as TGTGCCAGCAGTCCGATTGACAGAGATCAGCCCCAGCATTTT. This codes for CASSPIDRDQPQHF. The chain recombines TRBV12-3 or TRBV12-4 with TRBJ1-5; tentative D call: TRBD1 (5 bases). The CDR3 consists of 14 residues. Trimming removed 5 bases from V and 5 bases from J, with 13 bases in between.

V and J are TRBV28 and TRBJ2-7; possible D gene TRBD1, 5 bases. V gave up 6 bases and J gave up 3 bases, with 12 bases separating them. CDR1 and CDR2 (germline): MDHEN, SYDVKM. There are 13 residues in the CDR3. The CDR3 nucleotides are TGTGCCAGCAGCCCAGGGTATATCTACGAGCAGTACGTC. As protein: CASSPGYIYEQYV.

This clonotype was recorded a few times. V gene TRBV7-9 combines with J gene TRBJ2-5; 9 bases fit TRBD2. The length of the CDR3 is 15 residues. With 5 bases clipped from V and 1 base from J, the junction kept 5 bases outside the gene matches. Germline V lookup: CDR1 SEHNR, CDR2 FQNEAQ (reference sequence). CDR3 bases: TGTGCCAGCAGCAAGCGGGGGGCGATCCAAGAGACCCAGTACTTC. This translates into CASSKRGAIQETQYF.

The chain has TRBV20-1 and TRBJ2-5; TRBD2 might be the D (6 bases). This CDR3 region has 14 residues. Germline V gene sequence: CDR1 DFQATT, CDR2 SNEGSKA (reference sequence). The V end was cut by 2 bases, the J end by 5 bases, with 15 bases between. CDR3 sequence reads: CSARRTTLGETQYF. The CDR3, as DNA: TGCAGTGCTAGAAGGACTACCCTTGGGGAGACCCAGTACTTC.

This clonotype was seen a few times. This chain joins TRBV5-1 and TRBJ1-6; no reliable D call. Germline V CDR1 and CDR2: SGHRS, YFSETQ. This CDR3 has 16 residues. Trimming took off 0 bases at V and 0 bases at J, with 7 bases between the two ends. CDR3 sequence (DNA): TGCGCCAGCAGCTTGGGAGGGAACTCCTATAATTCACCCCTCCACTTT. As protein: CASSLGGNSYNSPLHF.

A remark on this clonotype: The final CDR3 position lacks the conserved phenylalanine or tryptophan, pointing to a likely read error. The V gene is TRBV5-1, the J gene TRBJ1-1; 7 positions match TRBD1. V trimming: 5 bases; J trimming: 5 bases; junction bases outside the gene matches: 9. Germline V gene lookup returns CDR1 SGHRS and CDR2 YFSETQ. CDR3 length equals 14 residues. This CDR3 is CASRSTGSGTEAFC. The CDR3 DNA is TGCGCCAGCAGATCGACAGGGAGCGGGACTGAAGCTTTCTGT.